This entry is about one TCR beta chain. What it binds is unknown. The germline V gene has CDR1 SGHAT and CDR2 FQNNGV. Trimming cost V 4 bases and J 4 bases, with 11 bases left between them. The length of the CDR3 is 15 residues. This sample is part of a study of T-cell memory formation after mild COVID-19. Background on the study: TCR clusters largely stayed donor specific.

Via MiXCR, TCRdb re-called the 5' RACE reads, giving one row per CDR3 protein. The sample includes fewer than 350,000 distinct CDR3 sequences, under 20% of them seen just once. Notes on the study in general: From day 15 to 85, contracting clones were balanced between CD4 and CD8, whereas later expanders leaned toward CD4+. Some responding clones appeared in pre-infection memory, suggesting cross-reactive memory joined. CD4+ clones that contracted lay mainly in CM and EM; CD8+ ones lay in EMRA.

This clonotype originated in a man aged 18 to 29 who had mild COVID-19 (a few samples of this study predate the infection). Cell type and time point are not known. The sequencing input was PBMCs or a T cell subset sorted from them (not recorded which). The chain carries TRBV11-2 and TRBJ2-6, with D unresolved. CDR3 protein: CASSSELQGANVLTF. The CDR3 coding sequence is TGTGCCAGCAGCTCCGAGCTGCAGGGGGCCAACGTCCTGACTTTC.